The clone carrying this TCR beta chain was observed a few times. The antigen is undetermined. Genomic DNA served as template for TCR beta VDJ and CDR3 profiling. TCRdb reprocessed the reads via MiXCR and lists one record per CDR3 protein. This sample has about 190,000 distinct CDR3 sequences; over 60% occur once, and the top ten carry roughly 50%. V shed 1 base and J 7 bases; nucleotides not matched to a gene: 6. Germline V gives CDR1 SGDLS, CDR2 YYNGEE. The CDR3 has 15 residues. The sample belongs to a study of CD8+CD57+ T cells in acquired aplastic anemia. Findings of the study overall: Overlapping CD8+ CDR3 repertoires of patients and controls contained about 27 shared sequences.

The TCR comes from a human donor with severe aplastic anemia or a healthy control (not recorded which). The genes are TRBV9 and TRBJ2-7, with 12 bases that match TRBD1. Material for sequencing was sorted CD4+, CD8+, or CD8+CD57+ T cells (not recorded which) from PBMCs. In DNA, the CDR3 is TGTGCCAGCAGCGTAACGGGACAGGGGGCGGGGGAGCAGTACTTC. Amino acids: CASSVTGQGAGEQYF. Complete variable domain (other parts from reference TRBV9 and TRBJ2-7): DSGVTQTPKHLITATGQRVTLRCSPRSGDLSVYWYQQSLDQGLQFLIQYYNGEERAKGNILERFSAQQFPDLHSELNLSSLELGDSALYFCASSVTGQGAGEQYFGPGTRLTVT.